The 7 T cell receptor beta chains presented below share a single source sample, sequenced in a study of T cells in Graves' hyperthyroidism and ophthalmopathy. Researchers took RNA transcripts and amplified the TCR beta CDR3 regions from them. The primer set for the first-round RT-PCR of the TCR CDR3 was HTBI. TCRdb recomputed calls from the multiplex PCR reads with MiXCR, one row per CDR3 protein. The table shows 300,000 to 500,000 distinct CDR3 sequences, with about 14% occurring only once. What was sequenced was blood. These receptors all come from a man over 45 with Graves' ophthalmopathy.

The sample holds many counts of this clonotype. The J gene is TRBJ1-1, the V gene TRBV3-1, with D possibly matching TRBD1 (5 bases). The V end was cut by 7 bases, the J end by 1 base, with 13 bases between. Germline values: CDR1 LGHDT, CDR2 YNNKEL (reference sequence). This CDR3 has 14 amino acids. As DNA, the CDR3 is TGTGCCAGCACTCCCGCCGGGGCGAACACTGAAGCTTTCTTT. This codes for CASTPAGANTEAFF.

Many counts were recorded for this clonotype. The chain carries TRBV3-1 and TRBJ1-2; maybe TRBD1 (5 bases). The V gene lost 7 bases and the J gene lost 4 bases, with 7 bases spanning the gap. Germline V CDR1 and CDR2: LGHDT, YNNKEL (reference sequence). CDR3 size: 11 residues. CDR3 in DNA: TGTGCCAGCACGGGGGGCTATGGCTACACCTTC. Translation: CASTGGYGYTF. The full variable domain, its missing parts supplied by reference TRBV3-1 and TRBJ1-2, is DTAVSQTPKYLVTQMGNDKSIKCEQNLGHDTMYWYKQDSKKFLKIMFSYNNKELIINETVPNRFSPKSPDKAHLNLHINSLELGDSAVYFCASTGGYGYTFGSGTRLTVV.

The V gene is TRBV12-3 or TRBV12-4, the J gene TRBJ1-5; TRBD1 aligns across 10 bases. This CDR3 region has 15 residues. With 2 bases clipped from V and 6 bases from J, the junction kept 4 bases outside the gene matches. In nucleotides, the CDR3 is TGTGCCAGCAGTTTACCTGGGACAGGGGTTCAGCCCCAGCATTTT. Its protein is CASSLPGTGVQPQHF.

Worth noting for this clonotype: One end of the junction varies from germline; a read error may be responsible. The J gene is TRBJ2-2, the V gene TRBV7-9; D assignment may be TRBD1 or TRBD2 (5 bases each). The CDR3 is 16 residues long. Germline loops: CDR1 SEHNR, CDR2 FQNEAQ (reference sequence). The DNA of the CDR3 is TGTGCCAGCAGCCCCCGCGTTCGAGCGGACACCGGGGAGTTGTTTTTT. The encoded protein is CASSPRVRADTGELFF. The full variable domain, with the rest looked up from reference TRBV7-9 and TRBJ2-2, is DTGVSQNPRHKITKRGQNVTFRCDPISEHNRLYWYRQTLGQGPEFLTYFQNEAQLEKSRLLSDRFSAERPKGSFSTLEIQRTEQGDSAMYLCASSPRVRADTGELFFGEGSRLTVL.

The rearrangement joins TRBV19 to TRBJ1-1; a weak D match, TRBD1 (5 bases). V was cut by 5 bases and J by 0 bases, with 10 bases left in between. There are 14 residues in the CDR3. Germline V gene sequence: CDR1 LNHDA, CDR2 SQIVND (reference sequence). CDR3 in amino acids: CASSVGQLNTEAFF. For the CDR3, the DNA is TGTGCCAGTAGTGTTGGACAACTGAACACTGAAGCTTTCTTT.

This clonotype was counted between two and nine times. V gene TRBV28 combines with J gene TRBJ2-7; D possibly corresponds to TRBD1 (7 bases). This CDR3 is built from 14 residues. Germline CDR1 reads MDHEN; CDR2 reads SYDVKM. Trimming stripped 6 bases from V and 4 bases from J, with 16 bases between. The CDR3 sequence is CASSTSEGAYEQYF. Here the CDR3 DNA reads TGTGCCAGCAGCACCTCGGAGGGGGCGTACGAGCAGTACTTC.

This clonotype was seen ten or more times. The chain carries TRBV20-1 and TRBJ2-1; D is uncertain. The CDR3 extends over 14 amino acids. Trimming removed 3 bases from V and 0 bases from J, with 9 bases in between. The germline V gene has CDR1 DFQATT and CDR2 SNEGSKA (reference sequence). CDR3 loop: CSASGTASYNEQFF. The CDR3 DNA sequence: TGCAGTGCTAGCGGCACCGCCTCCTACAATGAGCAGTTCTTC.